Following are 16 T cell receptor beta chains from one sample sequenced in a study of breast tumors, draining lymph nodes, adjacent tissues. The lymph nodes were axillary draining lymph nodes from breast cancer patients. MiXCR, run by TCRdb on the multiplex PCR reads, gives a single entry per CDR3 protein. The sample contains approximately 300,000 distinct CDR3 sequences, 30% to 35% of which appear only once. Input material: axillary lymph node tissue. The receptor source for this set is a female donor with breast cancer. Some clones in this sample may be carry-over from other donors' samples.

At least ten counts were recorded for this clonotype. For the CDR3, the DNA is TGCAGAGCTGAACCCCGAAGCTCCTACAATGAGCAGTTCTTC. This translates into CRAEPRSSYNEQFF. The genes are TRBV20-1 and TRBJ2-1; D is unclear. The CDR3 runs 14 residues. The germline V gene encodes CDR1 DFQATT and CDR2 SNEGSKA (reference sequence).

This clonotype was seen once. This may stem from a read error, because a much larger clone lies one nucleotide away. The V and J genes are TRBV11-2 and TRBJ2-5; TRBD1 matches 11 bases. Trimming took 5 bases from V and 6 from J; bases not matched to a gene: 5. CDR3 length equals 14 residues. Looked up from germline, CDR1 is SGHAT and CDR2 is FQNNGV. The CDR3 DNA reads TGTGCCAGCAGCCGGGACAGGGGGTATCAGACCCAGTACTTC. Amino acid sequence: CASSRDRGYQTQYF.

This clonotype was seen repeatedly, ten times or more. V usage is TRBV20-1 and J usage is TRBJ2-5; TRBD2 aligns across 9 bases. CDR3 size: 18 residues. V gave up 2 bases and J gave up 1 base; unmatched junction bases: 14. Germline V CDR1 and CDR2: DFQATT, SNEGSKA (reference sequence). CDR3 protein: CSARHSLAGSSVQETQYF. The CDR3 DNA reads as TGCAGTGCTAGACATTCCCTAGCGGGAAGCTCGGTCCAAGAGACCCAGTACTTC.

Many counts were recorded for this clonotype. The J gene is TRBJ2-2, the V gene TRBV11-3; TRBD1 agrees at 7 bases. V trimming: 5 bases; J trimming: 2 bases; junction bases outside the gene matches: 8. Germline V gene sequence: CDR1 SGHNT, CDR2 YENEEA. There are 16 residues in the CDR3. The CDR3 protein is CASSLPGTVNTGELFF. The CDR3 DNA is TGTGCCAGCAGCCTCCCCGGGACAGTAAACACCGGGGAGCTGTTTTTT.

The sample holds many counts of this clonotype. The chain recombines TRBV20-1 with TRBJ1-2; D is undetermined. Germline-derived CDR1 and CDR2 are DFQATT and SNEGSKA (reference sequence). The CDR3 loop spans 12 amino acids. V was shortened by 3 bases and J by 3 bases, with 8 bases between the two germline ends. Written as DNA, the CDR3 is TGCAGTGCTAGTGATGGGGACTATGGCTACACCTTC. This gives the protein CSASDGDYGYTF.

The sample holds many counts of this clonotype. The rearrangement uses TRBV5-1 and TRBJ2-7; D is unclear. This CDR3 region has 17 residues. CDR1 and CDR2 from the germline V gene are SGHRS and YFSETQ. Trimming removed 2 bases from V and 2 bases from J, with 20 bases in between. The CDR3 loop reads CASSFGLFPSEAYEQYF. CDR3 bases: TGCGCCAGCAGCTTCGGCTTATTCCCATCCGAGGCCTACGAGCAGTACTTC.

A remark on this clonotype: An end of the junction does not agree with germline; a read error may underlie this. The genes are TRBV15 and TRBJ1-1, with a weak D call TRBD1 (6 bases). The CDR3 has 15 residues. CDR1 is LNHNV, CDR2 YYDKDF, per germline (reference sequence). For the CDR3, the DNA is TGTGCCGCCAGCAGAGGGGGACATTCGAACACTGAAGCTTTCTTT. Protein sequence: CAASRGGHSNTEAFF. Full variable domain (outside the CDR3, taken from reference TRBV15 and TRBJ1-1): DAMVIQNPRYQVTQFGKPVTLSCSQTLNHNVMYWYQQKSSQAPKLLFHYYDKDFNNEADTPDNFQSRRPNTSFCFLDIRSPGLGDTAMYLCAASRGGHSNTEAFFGQGTRLTVV.

This clonotype came up many times. The chain combines TRBV7-9 with TRBJ2-7; the match to TRBD2 covers 15 bases. Germline V gene sequence: CDR1 SEHNR, CDR2 FQNEAQ (reference sequence). Unmatched junction bases numbered 4, after V lost 5 bases and J lost 5 bases. The CDR3 has 15 residues. The CDR3 here is CASSGTSGGSHEQYF. In DNA form, the CDR3 reads TGTGCCAGCAGCGGGACTAGCGGGGGGTCCCACGAGCAGTACTTC.

This clonotype was counted many times. The chain is built from TRBV6-5 and TRBJ2-7; D remains ambiguous. Germline CDR1 MNHEY, CDR2 SVGAGI. The CDR3 consists of 13 residues. V was cut by 2 bases and J by 2 bases, with 7 bases left in between. The CDR3 DNA reads TGTGCCAGCAGTTACGGGTCCACCTACGAGCAGTACTTC. Translating gives CASSYGSTYEQYF.

The rearrangement uses TRBV7-2 and TRBJ2-5, with D possibly matching TRBD2 (5 bases). V lost 5 bases to trimming and J lost 4 bases, with 14 bases between them. The CDR3 has 14 residues. Germline V gives CDR1 SGHTA, CDR2 FQGNSA. CDR3 sequence reads: CASSQQGLVETQYF. CDR3 in DNA: TGTGCCAGCAGCCAACAAGGACTCGTAGAGACCCAGTACTTC. Full variable domain (rest looked up from reference TRBV7-2 and TRBJ2-5): GAGVSQSPSNKVTEKGKDVELRCDPISGHTALYWYRQSLGQGLEFLIYFQGNSAPDKSGLPSDRFSAERTGGSVSTLTIQRTQQEDSAVYLCASSQQGLVETQYFGPGTRLLVL.

The sample holds many counts of this clonotype. The chain is built from TRBV15 and TRBJ2-7; a weak D match, TRBD2 (6 bases). CDR1 and CDR2 (germline): LNHNV, YYDKDF (reference sequence). Trimming stripped 3 bases from V and 7 bases from J, with 13 bases between. The CDR3 consists of 13 residues. The CDR3: CATSSKGGAEQYF. The CDR3 DNA is TGTGCCACCAGCAGTAAGGGCGGGGCGGAGCAGTACTTC. Using reference TRBV15 and TRBJ2-7 for the parts outside the CDR3, the full variable domain is DAMVIQNPRYQVTQFGKPVTLSCSQTLNHNVMYWYQQKSSQAPKLLFHYYDKDFNNEADTPDNFQSRRPNTSFCFLDIRSPGLGDTAMYLCATSSKGGAEQYFGPGTRLTVT.

The rearrangement joins TRBV11-2 to TRBJ2-3; D perhaps matches TRBD2 (6 bases). Trimming shortened V by 8 bases and J by 1 base, and 16 bases separated the two germline ends. Germline lookup yields CDR1 SGHAT and CDR2 FQNNGV. This CDR3 contains 15 residues. The CDR3: CASGLWGDRTDTQYF. DNA of the CDR3: TGTGCCAGCGGTTTATGGGGGGATCGCACAGATACGCAGTATTTT.

This CDR3 reads CASRRISKSGANVLTF. CDR3 nucleotide sequence: TGTGCCAGCAGGAGGATTTCCAAATCTGGGGCCAACGTCCTGACTTTC. The J gene is TRBJ2-6, the V gene TRBV6-2 or TRBV6-3; unclear D gene. The CDR3 runs to 16 residues. Trimming removed 6 bases from V and 1 base from J, with 13 bases in between. Germline V gene data show CDR1 as MNHEY and CDR2 as SVGEGT.

This clonotype has a count of ten or more. The chain links TRBV9 to TRBJ2-2; no clear D gene. V gave up 0 bases and J gave up 8 bases, with 14 bases separating them. From germline, CDR1 is SGDLS and CDR2 YYNGEE. The length of the CDR3 is 15 residues. CDR3: CASSVGLSLGGELFF. The CDR3, as DNA: TGTGCCAGCAGCGTAGGCCTCTCCCTAGGGGGGGAGCTGTTTTTT.

This clonotype showed up many times. The chain couples TRBV6-5 to TRBJ2-5; tentatively, D is TRBD1 or TRBD2 (5 bases each). CDR1 and CDR2 from the germline V gene are MNHEY and SVGAGI. Trimming stripped 7 bases from V and 4 bases from J, with 19 bases between. CDR3 length: 15 residues. CDR3 sequence (DNA): TGTGCCAGCACCGACCCAAGGGGTGGGAGAGAGACCCAGTACTTC. Translation: CASTDPRGGRETQYF.

The chain links TRBV30 to TRBJ2-7; either TRBD1 or TRBD2 may fit D (5 bases each). V was clipped by 3 bases and J by 0 bases, with 15 bases between them. Germline lookup yields CDR1 GTSNPN and CDR2 SVGIG (reference sequence). The CDR3 runs to 15 residues. CDR3 loop: CAWSKLAGSSYEQYF. The CDR3 DNA follows: TGTGCCTGGAGCAAGTTGGCAGGGAGCTCCTACGAGCAGTACTTC.